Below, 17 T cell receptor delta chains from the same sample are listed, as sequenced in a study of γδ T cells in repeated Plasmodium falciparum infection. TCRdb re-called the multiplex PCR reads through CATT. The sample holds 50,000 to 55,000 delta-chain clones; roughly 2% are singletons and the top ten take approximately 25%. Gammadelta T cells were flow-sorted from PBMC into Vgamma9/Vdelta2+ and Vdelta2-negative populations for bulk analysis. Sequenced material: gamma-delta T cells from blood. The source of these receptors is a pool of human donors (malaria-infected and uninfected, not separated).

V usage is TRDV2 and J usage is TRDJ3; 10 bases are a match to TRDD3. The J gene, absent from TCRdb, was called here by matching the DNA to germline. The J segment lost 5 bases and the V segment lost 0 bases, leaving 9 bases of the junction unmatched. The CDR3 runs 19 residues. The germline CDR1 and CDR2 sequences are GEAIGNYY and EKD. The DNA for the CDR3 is TGTGCCTGTGACACCGTTGTACTGGGGGATCGGCGGGACACCCGACAGATGTTTTTC. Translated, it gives CACDTVVLGDRRDTRQMFF.

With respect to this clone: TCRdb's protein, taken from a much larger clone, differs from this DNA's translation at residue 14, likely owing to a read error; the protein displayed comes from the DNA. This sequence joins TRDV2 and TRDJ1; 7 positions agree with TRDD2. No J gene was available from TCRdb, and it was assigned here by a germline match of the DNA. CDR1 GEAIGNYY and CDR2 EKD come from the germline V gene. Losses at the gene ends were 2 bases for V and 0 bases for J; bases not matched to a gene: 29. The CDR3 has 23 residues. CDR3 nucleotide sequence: TGTGCCTGTGACATGGTCGGATTCCTCCCAAACCTTCCTTCTGGAGCGTACACCGATAAACTCATCTTT. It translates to CACDMVGFLPNLPSGAYTDKLIF.

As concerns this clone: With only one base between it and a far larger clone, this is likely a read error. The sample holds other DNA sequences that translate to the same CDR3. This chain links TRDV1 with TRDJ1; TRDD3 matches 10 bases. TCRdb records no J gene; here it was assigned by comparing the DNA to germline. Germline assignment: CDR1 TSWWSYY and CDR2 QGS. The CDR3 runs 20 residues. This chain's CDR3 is CALGERPPRWGIYSTDKLIF. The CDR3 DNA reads TGTGCTCTTGGGGAACGACCCCCCCGCTGGGGGATATATTCCACCGACAAACTCATCTTT.

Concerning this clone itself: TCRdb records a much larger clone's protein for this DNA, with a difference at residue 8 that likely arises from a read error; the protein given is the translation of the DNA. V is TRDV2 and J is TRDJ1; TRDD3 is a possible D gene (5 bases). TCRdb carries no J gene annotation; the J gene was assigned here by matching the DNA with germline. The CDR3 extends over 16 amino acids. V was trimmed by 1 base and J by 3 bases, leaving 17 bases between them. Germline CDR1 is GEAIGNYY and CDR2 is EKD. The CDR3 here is CACDTLGGKSPDKLIF. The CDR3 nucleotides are TGTGCCTGTGACACTCTGGGAGGTAAATCGCCCGATAAACTCATCTTT.

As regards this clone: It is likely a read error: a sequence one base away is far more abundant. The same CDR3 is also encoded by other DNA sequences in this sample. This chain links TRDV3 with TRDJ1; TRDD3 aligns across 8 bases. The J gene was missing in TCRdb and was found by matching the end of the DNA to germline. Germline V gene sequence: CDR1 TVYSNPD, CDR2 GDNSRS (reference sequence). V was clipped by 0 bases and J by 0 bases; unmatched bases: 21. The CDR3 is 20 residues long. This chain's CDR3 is CAFSPPTLTGGRPYTDKLIF. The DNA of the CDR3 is TGTGCCTTTAGTCCTCCTACCTTAACTGGGGGTAGACCGTACACCGATAAACTCATCTTT.

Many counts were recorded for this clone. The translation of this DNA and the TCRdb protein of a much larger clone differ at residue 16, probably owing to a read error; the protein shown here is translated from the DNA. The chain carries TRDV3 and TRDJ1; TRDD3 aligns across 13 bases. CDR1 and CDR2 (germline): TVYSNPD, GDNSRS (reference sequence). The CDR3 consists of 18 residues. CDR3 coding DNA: TGTGCCTTTGGGTTCTACTGGGGGATACGCCTCACCACCGATAAACCCATCTTT. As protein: CAFGFYWGIRLTTDKPIF.

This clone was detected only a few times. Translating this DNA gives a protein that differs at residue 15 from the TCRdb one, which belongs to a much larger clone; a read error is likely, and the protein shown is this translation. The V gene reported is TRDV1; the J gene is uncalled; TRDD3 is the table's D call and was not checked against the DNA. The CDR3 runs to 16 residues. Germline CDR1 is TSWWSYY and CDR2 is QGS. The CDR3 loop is CALRGGYAGYWDKLTF. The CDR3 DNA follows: TGTGCTCTCAGAGGGGGATACGCGGGTTACTGGGATAAACTCACCTTT.

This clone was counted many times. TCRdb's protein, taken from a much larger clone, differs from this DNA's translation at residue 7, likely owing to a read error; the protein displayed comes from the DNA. DNA for the CDR3: TGTGCCTGTGACACCGTGGAAGTGCTGGGGGATGGGACCGATAAACTCATCTTT. Its translation is CACDTVEVLGDGTDKLIF. V and J are TRDV2 and TRDJ1, with 9 bases lining up with TRDD3. Germline matching of the DNA provided the J gene here, since TCRdb leaves it blank. With 0 bases clipped from V and 2 bases from J, the junction kept 12 bases outside the gene matches. The germline gives CDR1 GEAIGNYY, CDR2 EKD. The CDR3 consists of 18 residues.

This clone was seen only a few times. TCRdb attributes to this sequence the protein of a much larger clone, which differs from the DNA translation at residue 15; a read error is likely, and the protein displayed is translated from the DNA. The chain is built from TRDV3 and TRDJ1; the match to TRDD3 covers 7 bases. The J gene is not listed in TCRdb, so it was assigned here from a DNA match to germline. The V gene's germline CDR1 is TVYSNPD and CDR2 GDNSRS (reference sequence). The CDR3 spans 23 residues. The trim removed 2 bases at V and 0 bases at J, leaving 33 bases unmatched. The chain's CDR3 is CAFPGPPTGDSSYLSLYTDKLIF. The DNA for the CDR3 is TGTGCCTTTCCCGGGCCCCCTACTGGGGATAGTAGCTACCTTTCTTTGTACACCGATAAACTCATCTTT.

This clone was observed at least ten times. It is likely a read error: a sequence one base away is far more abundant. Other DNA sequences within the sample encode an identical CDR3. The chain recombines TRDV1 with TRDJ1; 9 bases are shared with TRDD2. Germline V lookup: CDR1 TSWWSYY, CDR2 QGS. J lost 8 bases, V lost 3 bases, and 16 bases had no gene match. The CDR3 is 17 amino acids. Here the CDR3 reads CALGDQPFLRLWGKLIF. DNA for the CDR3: TGTGCTCTTGGGGACCAACCCTTCCTACGCCTCTGGGGGAAACTCATCTTT.

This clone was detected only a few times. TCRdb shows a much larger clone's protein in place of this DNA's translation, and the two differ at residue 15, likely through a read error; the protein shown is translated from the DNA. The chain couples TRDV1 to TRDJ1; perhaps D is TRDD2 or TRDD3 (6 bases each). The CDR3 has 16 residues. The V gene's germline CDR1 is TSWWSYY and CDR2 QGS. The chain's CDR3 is CALGERPTWGADKLTF. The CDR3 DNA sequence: TGTGCTCTTGGGGAACGTCCTACGTGGGGGGCCGATAAACTCACCTTT.

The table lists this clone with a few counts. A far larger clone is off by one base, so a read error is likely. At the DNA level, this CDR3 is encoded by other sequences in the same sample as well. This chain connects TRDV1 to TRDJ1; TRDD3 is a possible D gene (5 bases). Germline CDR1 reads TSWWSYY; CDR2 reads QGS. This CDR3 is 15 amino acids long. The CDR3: CALGEKIESTDKLIF. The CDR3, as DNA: TGTGCCCTTGGGGAAAAGATTGAGAGCACCGATAAACTCATCTTT.

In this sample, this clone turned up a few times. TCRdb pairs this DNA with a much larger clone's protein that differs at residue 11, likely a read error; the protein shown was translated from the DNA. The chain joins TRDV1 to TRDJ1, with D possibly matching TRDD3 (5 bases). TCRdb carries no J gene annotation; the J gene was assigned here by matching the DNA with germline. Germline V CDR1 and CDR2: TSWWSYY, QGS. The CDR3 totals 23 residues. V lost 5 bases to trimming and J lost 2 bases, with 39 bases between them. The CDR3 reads CALGKTASPNWPGLRVGTDKLIF. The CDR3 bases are TGTGCTCTTGGGAAAACGGCCTCCCCCAATTGGCCTGGGCTACGAGTGGGAACCGATAAACTCATCTTT.

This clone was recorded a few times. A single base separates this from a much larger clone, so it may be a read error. The DNA of the CDR3 is TGTGCTCTTGGGGAACCGTACCTATTTGACGACCCTAACCGGGGGATACCGCGAATTTACACCGATAAACTCATCTTT. Amino acids: CALGEPYLFDDPNRGIPRIYTDKLIF. The chain couples TRDV1 to TRDJ1; TRDD3 aligns across 9 bases. TCRdb is silent on the J gene; assignment here came from matching the DNA to germline. Germline V gene lookup returns CDR1 TSWWSYY and CDR2 QGS. CDR3 length: 26 amino acids. J was trimmed by 0 bases and V by 1 base; bases with no gene match: 33.

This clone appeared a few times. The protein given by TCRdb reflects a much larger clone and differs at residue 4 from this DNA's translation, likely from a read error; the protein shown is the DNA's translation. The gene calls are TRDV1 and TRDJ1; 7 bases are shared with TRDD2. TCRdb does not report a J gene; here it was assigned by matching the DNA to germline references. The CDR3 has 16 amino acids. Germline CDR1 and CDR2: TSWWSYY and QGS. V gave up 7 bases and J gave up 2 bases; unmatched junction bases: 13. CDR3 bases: TGTGCTCTTGAGGACCCCTATTCCTACCGGACCGATAAACTCATCTTT. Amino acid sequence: CALEDPYSYRTDKLIF.

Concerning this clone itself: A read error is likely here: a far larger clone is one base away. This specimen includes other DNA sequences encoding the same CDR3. The DNA of the CDR3 is TGTGCTCTTGGGGAGCCGTATATCCTACTTTCCGTACTGGGGGCCCCTGGGTGGGGATACACCGATAAACTCATCTTT. Protein sequence: CALGEPYILLSVLGAPGWGYTDKLIF. The rearrangement uses TRDV1 and TRDJ1; TRDD3 matches 8 bases. The J gene was missing in TCRdb and was found by matching the end of the DNA to germline. Germline V gene sequence: CDR1 TSWWSYY, CDR2 QGS. There are 26 residues in the CDR3. V dropped 3 bases and J dropped 0; count of bases not matched to a gene: 36.

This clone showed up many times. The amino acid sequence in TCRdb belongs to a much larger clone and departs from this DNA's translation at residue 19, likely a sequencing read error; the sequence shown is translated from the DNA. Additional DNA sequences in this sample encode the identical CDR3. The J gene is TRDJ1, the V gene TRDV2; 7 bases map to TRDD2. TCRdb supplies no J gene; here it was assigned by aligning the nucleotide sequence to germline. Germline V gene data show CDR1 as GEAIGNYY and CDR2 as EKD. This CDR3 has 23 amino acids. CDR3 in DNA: TGTGCCTGTGACATGGTCGGATTCCTCCCAAACCTTCCTGCTGGAGCGTACACCGAGAAACTCATCTTT. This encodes CACDMVGFLPNLPAGAYTEKLIF.